This T cell receptor beta chain was identified in a study of T cells in Graves' hyperthyroidism and ophthalmopathy. The study, taken as a whole, reports: Stable hyperthyroidism and ophthalmopathy were separated using 13 V-J signatures.

TCR beta CDR3 regions were amplified from RNA transcripts. Carried out on the TCR CDR3, a first-round RT-PCR used the HTBI primer set. TCRdb recomputed calls from the multiplex PCR reads with MiXCR, one row per CDR3 protein. The sample has over 450,000 distinct CDR3 sequences, under 20% seen once. CDR3 size: 16 residues. CDR1 SGDLS and CDR2 YYNGEE come from the germline V gene. The J segment lost 4 bases and the V segment lost 3 bases, leaving 7 bases of the junction unmatched. The sample holds many counts of this clonotype. The antigen is unknown. This chain joins TRBV9 and TRBJ2-5; TRBD2 matches at 12 bases. The specimen sequenced was blood. The clonotype comes from a woman between 18 and 30 years old with Graves' ophthalmopathy. CDR3 nucleotides: TGTGCCAGCAGCGCTATACTAGCGGGGGGTGGAGAGACCCAGTACTTC. Residues: CASSAILAGGGETQYF.